This T cell receptor (beta chain) originates from a study of blood T cell repertoires in COVID-19. Study-wide context: The United States, Italy and Spain provided the acute and convalescent COVID-19 samples. Sample material is recorded as cDNA or gDNA derived from T cells, B-cell-depleted T cells, or PBMCs.

A single count supports this clone. V shed 6 bases, J shed 8 bases, and the junction held 15 bases outside the gene matches. Per the germline V gene, CDR1 is WSHSY and CDR2 is SAAADI. CDR3 length equals 15 residues. Study processing details: From reference gene primer amplification, estimates of nucleated cell counts were derived. Using immunoSEQ multiplex PCR, the repertoire was profiled, and TCRdb retains in-frame clones only, with some absent. The V and J calls and clone size were taken over from that table, and D and trimming were inferred from the DNA. The repertoire holds approximately 210,000 clones, with roughly 85% as singletons.

The sequenced sample consisted of peripheral blood. The receptor comes from a woman in her seventies with active or convalescent COVID-19. The chain has TRBV10-2 and TRBJ1-1; 7 nucleotides match TRBD1. As DNA, the CDR3 is TGCGCCAGCAGCCGCGTTAGACAGGGAGCTAAAGAAGCTTTCTTT. Protein sequence: CASSRVRQGAKEAFF.